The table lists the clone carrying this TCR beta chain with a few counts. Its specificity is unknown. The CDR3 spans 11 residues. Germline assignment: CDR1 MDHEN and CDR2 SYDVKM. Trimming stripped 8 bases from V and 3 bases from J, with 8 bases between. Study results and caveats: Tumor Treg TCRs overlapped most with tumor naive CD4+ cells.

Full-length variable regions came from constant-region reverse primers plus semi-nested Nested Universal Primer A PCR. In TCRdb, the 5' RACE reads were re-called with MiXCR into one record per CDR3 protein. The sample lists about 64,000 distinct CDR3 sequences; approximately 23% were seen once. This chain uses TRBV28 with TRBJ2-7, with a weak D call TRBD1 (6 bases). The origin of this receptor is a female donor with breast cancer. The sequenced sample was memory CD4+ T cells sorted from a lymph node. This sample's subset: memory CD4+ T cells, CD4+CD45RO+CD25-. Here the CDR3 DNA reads TGTGCCAGCTCGGACAGCTACGAGCAGTACTTC. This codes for CASSDSYEQYF.